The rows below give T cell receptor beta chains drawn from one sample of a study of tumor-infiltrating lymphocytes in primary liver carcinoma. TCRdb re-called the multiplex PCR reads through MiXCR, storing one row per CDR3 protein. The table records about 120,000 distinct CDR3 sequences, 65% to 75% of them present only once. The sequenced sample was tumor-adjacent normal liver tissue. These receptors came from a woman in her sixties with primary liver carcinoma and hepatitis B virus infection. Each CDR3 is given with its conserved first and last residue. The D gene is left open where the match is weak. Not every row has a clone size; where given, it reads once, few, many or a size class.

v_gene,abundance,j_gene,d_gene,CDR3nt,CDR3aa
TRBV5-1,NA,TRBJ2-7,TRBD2,TGCGCCAGCAGCCCGGGACTAGCGGGACTCTCTTACGAGCAGTACTTC,CASSPGLAGLSYEQYF
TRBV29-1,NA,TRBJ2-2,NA,TGCATCGTTGAACCCGGAGGCAGGGTAGGACTCAGTCCTCAAAACCCGAACACAGGGGAGCTGTTTTTT,CIVEPGGRVGLSPQNPNTGELFF
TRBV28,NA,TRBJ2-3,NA,TGTGCCAGCAGTTTATTGCATGCGACTGGTAATATAGGGTATTTT,CASSLLHATGNIGYF
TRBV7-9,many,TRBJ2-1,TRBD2,TGTGCCAGCAGCTTCAGAGGCGGGAGCTTGGTCAACAATGAGCAGTTCTTC,CASSFRGGSLVNNEQFF
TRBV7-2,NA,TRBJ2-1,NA,TGTGCCAGCAGCTTAGGGGCTTACAATGAGCAGTTCTTC,CASSLGAYNEQFF
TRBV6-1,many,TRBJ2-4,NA,TGTGCCAGCAACGGAGGGACAACCGCCCTGAATAACATTCAGTACTTC,CASNGGTTALNNIQYF
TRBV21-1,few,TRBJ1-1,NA,TGTGCCAGCCAGACGGTGAACACTGAAGCTTCCTTT,CASQTVNTEASF
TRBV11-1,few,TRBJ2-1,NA,TGTGTCAGTAACTGGGCAGAGGGTGAGCAGTTCTTC,CVSNWAEGEQFF
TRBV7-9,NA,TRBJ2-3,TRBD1,TGTGCCAGCAGCAGGACCGGGACAGGGGGGGTTACAGATACGCAGTATTTT,CASSRTGTGGVTDTQYF
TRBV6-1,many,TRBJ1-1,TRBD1,TGTGCCAGCAGTCCCACAGGGGGGGGGACTGAAGCTTTCTTT,CASSPTGGGTEAFF
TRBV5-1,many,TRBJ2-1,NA,TGCGCCAGCAGCTTGGTGGTTAGCGGTAACAATGAGCAGTTCTTC,CASSLVVSGNNEQFF
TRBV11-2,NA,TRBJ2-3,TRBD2,TGTGCCAGCAGCTCGCCCCTTACCGGGACTAGTCATCAAGATACGCAGTATTTT,CASSSPLTGTSHQDTQYF
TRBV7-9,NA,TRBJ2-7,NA,TGTGCCAGCAGCTCAGCCGGGTTCTTTGGGGGCGAGCAGCACTTC,CASSSAGFFGGEQHF
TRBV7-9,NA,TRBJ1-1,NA,TGTGCCAGCAGCCCCCAGGATGGACGGGCTTTCTTT,CASSPQDGRAFF
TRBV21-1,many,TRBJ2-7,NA,TGTGCCAGCAGCATGGAGGCAGGTCTCTCCTACGAGCAGTACTTC,CASSMEAGLSYEQYF
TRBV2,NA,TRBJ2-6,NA,TGTGCCAGCACCCTACTAGCTTCCGGGGCCAACGTCCTGACTTTC,CASTLLASGANVLTF
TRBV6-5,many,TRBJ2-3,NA,TGTGCCAGCAAACGTTCGGGAGCAACGACAGATACGCAGTATTTT,CASKRSGATTDTQYF
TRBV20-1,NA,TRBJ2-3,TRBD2,TGCAGTGCTAAGGAGGCGGGAGGTACGCAGTATTTT,CSAKEAGGTQYF
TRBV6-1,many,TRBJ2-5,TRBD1,TGTGCCAGCAGTCCTCGGACAGGGAGGAGTGAGACCCAGTACTTC,CASSPRTGRSETQYF
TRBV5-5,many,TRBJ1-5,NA,TGTGCCAGCAGCTTGGACCTTTGGGGAGGAGGCAATCAGCCCCAGCATTTT,CASSLDLWGGGNQPQHF
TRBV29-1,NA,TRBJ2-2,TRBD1,TGCAGGGTTATTCAGGGACAGCCGAACACCGGGGAGCTGTTTTTC,CRVIQGQPNTGELFF
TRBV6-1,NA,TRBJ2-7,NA,TGTGCCAGCAACAACCCCCGGGGGAGCTCCTACAAGCAGTACTTC,CASNNPRGSSYKQYF
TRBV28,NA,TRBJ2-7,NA,TGTGCCAGCAGTTTCAGTGACATGTTTTCTTCCCAGTACTTC,CASSFSDMFSSQYF
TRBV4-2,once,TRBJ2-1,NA,TGTACCAGCAGCAAAGACCTGGGATCCTACAATGTGCAGTTCTTC,CTSSKDLGSYNVQFF
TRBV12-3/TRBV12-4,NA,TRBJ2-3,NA,TGTGCCAGCAGTCCCATGGGACGGCAGCCTCAGTATTTT,CASSPMGRQPQYF
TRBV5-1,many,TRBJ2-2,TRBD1,TGCGCCAGCAGCTCCGCAGGGGGCACCGGGGAGCTGTTTTTT,CASSSAGGTGELFF
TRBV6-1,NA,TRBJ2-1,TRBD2,TGTGCCAGTTCAGACCCTAGCGGCATAGCCTACAATGAGCAGCTCTTT,CASSDPSGIAYNEQLF
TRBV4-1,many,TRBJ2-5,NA,TGCGCCAGCAGCCAAGGGCTCCGGTCCGCAGAGACCCAGTACTTC,CASSQGLRSAETQYF
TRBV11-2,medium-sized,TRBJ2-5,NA,TGTGCCAGCAGTCTGCAGACCCGGGAGACCCAGTACTTC,CASSLQTRETQYF
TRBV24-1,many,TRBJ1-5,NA,TGTGCCACCAGTGATCCAAATCAGCCCCAGCATTTT,CATSDPNQPQHF
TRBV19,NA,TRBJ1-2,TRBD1,TGTGTCAGTAGTCCGGACAGGGGGAGCGACTATGGCTACACCTTC,CVSSPDRGSDYGYTF
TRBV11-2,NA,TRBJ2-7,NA,TGTGTCAGCAGCTTAGATTCAGGCCAAGGGTACGAGCAGTACTTC,CVSSLDSGQGYEQYF
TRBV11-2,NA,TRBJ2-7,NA,TGTGCCAGCAGCCCTCCCCGGGGCTCCTACGAACAGTACTTC,CASSPPRGSYEQYF
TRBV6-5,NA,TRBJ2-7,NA,TGTGCCAGGAGGGTTAAGGGACTCTTCCCCTACGGGCAGTACTTC,CARRVKGLFPYGQYF
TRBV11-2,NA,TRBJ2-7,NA,TGTGGCAGCAGCTACGCCGGACATGTGGCACGAGAGCAGTACTTC,CGSSYAGHVAREQYF
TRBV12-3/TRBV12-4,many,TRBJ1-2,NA,TGTGCCAGCAGTTTGGCGCAGGGCTATGGCTACACCTTC,CASSLAQGYGYTF
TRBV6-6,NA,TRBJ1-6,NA,TGTGCCAGCAACGTAAGTCGCGGTAGCTCCTATAATTCACCCCCCCACTTT,CASNVSRGSSYNSPPHF
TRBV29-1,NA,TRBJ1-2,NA,NA,CSVGGGAGISQGDDYTF
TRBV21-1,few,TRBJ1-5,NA,TGTGCCGCCCTACCCAGGGACAGGGATAGCAATCAGCCCCAGCATTTT,CAALPRDRDSNQPQHF
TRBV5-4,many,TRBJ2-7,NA,TGTGCCAGCAGCTTGCTACAGGAAGATTACGAGCAGTACTTC,CASSLLQEDYEQYF
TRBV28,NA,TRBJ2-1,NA,TGTGCCAGCGGCCTTTTGGGGACACCCAATTATGAGCAGTTCTTC,CASGLLGTPNYEQFF
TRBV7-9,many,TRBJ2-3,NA,TGTGCCACCAACGGGAAATCGGGGGTCACAGATACGCAGTATTTT,CATNGKSGVTDTQYF
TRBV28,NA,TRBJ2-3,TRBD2,TGTGCCAGCAGTGTACTACGACTAGCGGGAGGGTCAGATACGCAGTATTTT,CASSVLRLAGGSDTQYF
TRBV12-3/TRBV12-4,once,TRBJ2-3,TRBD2,TGTGCCAGCAGTCCCTGGACTAGCGGGAGTTATACGCAATATTTT,CASSPWTSGSYTQYF
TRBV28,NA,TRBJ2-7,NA,TGTGCCAACAGTCCCCAGACTCCGACAAGCTCCTACGAGCAGTACTTC,CANSPQTPTSSYEQYF
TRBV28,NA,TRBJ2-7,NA,TGTGCCAGCAGTTTAAGGCAGGGGAACGAACAGTACTTC,CASSLRQGNEQYF
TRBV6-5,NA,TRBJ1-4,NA,TGTGTCAACACCCCACAGGTCGGGGAAAAACTGTTTTTT,CVNTPQVGEKLFF